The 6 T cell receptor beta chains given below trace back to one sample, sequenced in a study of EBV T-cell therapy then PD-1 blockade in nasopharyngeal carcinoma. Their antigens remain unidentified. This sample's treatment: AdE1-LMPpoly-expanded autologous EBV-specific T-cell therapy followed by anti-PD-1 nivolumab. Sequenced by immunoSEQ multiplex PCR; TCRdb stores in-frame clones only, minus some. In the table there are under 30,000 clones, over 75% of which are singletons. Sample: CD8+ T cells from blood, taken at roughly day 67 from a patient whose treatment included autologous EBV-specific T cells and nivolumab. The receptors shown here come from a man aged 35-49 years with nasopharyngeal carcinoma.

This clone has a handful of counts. The CDR3 reads CASSERDNTEAFF. The CDR3 DNA sequence: TGTGCCAGCAGTGAGCGAGATAACACTGAAGCTTTCTTT. The gene calls are TRBV6-4 and TRBJ1-1, with no clear D. Looked up from germline, CDR1 is MRHNA and CDR2 is SNTAGT. Trimming shortened V by 3 bases and J by 2 bases, and 7 bases separated the two germline ends. The CDR3 loop spans 13 amino acids.

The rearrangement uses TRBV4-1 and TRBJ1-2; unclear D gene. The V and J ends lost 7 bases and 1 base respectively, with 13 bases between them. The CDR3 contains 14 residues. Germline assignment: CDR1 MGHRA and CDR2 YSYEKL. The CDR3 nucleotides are TGCGCCAGCACCCAGATTGGGCTTAACTATGGCTACACCTTC. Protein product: CASTQIGLNYGYTF.

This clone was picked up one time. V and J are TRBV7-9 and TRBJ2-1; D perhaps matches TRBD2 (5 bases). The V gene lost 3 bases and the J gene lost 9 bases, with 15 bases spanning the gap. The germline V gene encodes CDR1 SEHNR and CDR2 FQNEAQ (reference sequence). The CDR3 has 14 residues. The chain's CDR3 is CASSLEVFLREQFF. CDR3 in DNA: TGTGCCAGCAGCTTGGAGGTCTTTCTCCGTGAGCAGTTCTTC.

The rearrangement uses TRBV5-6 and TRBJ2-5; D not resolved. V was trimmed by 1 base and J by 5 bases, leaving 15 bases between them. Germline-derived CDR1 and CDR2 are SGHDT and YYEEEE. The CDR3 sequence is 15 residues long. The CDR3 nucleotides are TGTGCCAGCAGCTTGTCATCTCGACCGCTGGAGACCCAGTACTTC. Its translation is CASSLSSRPLETQYF. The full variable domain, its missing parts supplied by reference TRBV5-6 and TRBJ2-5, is DAGVTQSPTHLIKTRGQQVTLRCSPKSGHDTVSWYQQALGQGPQFIFQYYEEEERQRGNFPDRFSGHQFPNYSSELNVNALLLGDSALYLCASSLSSRPLETQYFGPGTRLLVL.

The CDR3 here is CASSQTGEQGYGYTF. The CDR3 DNA reads as TGCGCCAGCAGCCAGACAGGGGAGCAGGGTTATGGCTACACCTTC. This chain uses TRBV4-3 with TRBJ1-2; 8 nucleotides agree with TRBD1. V trimming: 3 bases; J trimming: 5 bases; junction bases outside the gene matches: 8. Germline V CDR1 and CDR2: LGHNA, YSLEER. The CDR3 has 15 amino acids.

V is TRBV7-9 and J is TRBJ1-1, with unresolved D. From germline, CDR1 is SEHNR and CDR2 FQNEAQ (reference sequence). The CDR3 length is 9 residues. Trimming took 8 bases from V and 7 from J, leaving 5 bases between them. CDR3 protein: CASPDEAFF. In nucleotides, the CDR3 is TGTGCCAGCCCGGATGAAGCTTTCTTT.